This entry features one T cell receptor beta chain sequence. The entry originates in a study of blood T cells in healthy people across ages. Primed by a sample-barcoded 5' primer and a J-beta primer mix, a second PCR proceeded for about 6 to 11 cycles. Researchers report that a template-switch adaptor with 12 random nucleotides tagged each cDNA molecule. TCRdb used MiXCR to reprocess the 5' RACE reads, holding one entry per CDR3 protein. The sample lists almost 300,000 distinct CDR3 sequences, 25% to 30% seen once, with 29% in the top ten. The CDR3 consists of 11 residues. The V gene's germline CDR1 is MNHEY and CDR2 SVGEGT. V lost 9 bases, J lost 10 bases, and 15 bases lay in between.

Material: blood. The sequence was obtained from a woman between 65 and 79 years old in good health. V gene TRBV6-2 or TRBV6-3 combines with J gene TRBJ1-1; the D gene is possibly TRBD1 (6 bases). In nucleotides, the CDR3 is TGTGCCAGTCTAACAGGGTTCCGAGCTTTCTTT. Translation gives CASLTGFRAFF.